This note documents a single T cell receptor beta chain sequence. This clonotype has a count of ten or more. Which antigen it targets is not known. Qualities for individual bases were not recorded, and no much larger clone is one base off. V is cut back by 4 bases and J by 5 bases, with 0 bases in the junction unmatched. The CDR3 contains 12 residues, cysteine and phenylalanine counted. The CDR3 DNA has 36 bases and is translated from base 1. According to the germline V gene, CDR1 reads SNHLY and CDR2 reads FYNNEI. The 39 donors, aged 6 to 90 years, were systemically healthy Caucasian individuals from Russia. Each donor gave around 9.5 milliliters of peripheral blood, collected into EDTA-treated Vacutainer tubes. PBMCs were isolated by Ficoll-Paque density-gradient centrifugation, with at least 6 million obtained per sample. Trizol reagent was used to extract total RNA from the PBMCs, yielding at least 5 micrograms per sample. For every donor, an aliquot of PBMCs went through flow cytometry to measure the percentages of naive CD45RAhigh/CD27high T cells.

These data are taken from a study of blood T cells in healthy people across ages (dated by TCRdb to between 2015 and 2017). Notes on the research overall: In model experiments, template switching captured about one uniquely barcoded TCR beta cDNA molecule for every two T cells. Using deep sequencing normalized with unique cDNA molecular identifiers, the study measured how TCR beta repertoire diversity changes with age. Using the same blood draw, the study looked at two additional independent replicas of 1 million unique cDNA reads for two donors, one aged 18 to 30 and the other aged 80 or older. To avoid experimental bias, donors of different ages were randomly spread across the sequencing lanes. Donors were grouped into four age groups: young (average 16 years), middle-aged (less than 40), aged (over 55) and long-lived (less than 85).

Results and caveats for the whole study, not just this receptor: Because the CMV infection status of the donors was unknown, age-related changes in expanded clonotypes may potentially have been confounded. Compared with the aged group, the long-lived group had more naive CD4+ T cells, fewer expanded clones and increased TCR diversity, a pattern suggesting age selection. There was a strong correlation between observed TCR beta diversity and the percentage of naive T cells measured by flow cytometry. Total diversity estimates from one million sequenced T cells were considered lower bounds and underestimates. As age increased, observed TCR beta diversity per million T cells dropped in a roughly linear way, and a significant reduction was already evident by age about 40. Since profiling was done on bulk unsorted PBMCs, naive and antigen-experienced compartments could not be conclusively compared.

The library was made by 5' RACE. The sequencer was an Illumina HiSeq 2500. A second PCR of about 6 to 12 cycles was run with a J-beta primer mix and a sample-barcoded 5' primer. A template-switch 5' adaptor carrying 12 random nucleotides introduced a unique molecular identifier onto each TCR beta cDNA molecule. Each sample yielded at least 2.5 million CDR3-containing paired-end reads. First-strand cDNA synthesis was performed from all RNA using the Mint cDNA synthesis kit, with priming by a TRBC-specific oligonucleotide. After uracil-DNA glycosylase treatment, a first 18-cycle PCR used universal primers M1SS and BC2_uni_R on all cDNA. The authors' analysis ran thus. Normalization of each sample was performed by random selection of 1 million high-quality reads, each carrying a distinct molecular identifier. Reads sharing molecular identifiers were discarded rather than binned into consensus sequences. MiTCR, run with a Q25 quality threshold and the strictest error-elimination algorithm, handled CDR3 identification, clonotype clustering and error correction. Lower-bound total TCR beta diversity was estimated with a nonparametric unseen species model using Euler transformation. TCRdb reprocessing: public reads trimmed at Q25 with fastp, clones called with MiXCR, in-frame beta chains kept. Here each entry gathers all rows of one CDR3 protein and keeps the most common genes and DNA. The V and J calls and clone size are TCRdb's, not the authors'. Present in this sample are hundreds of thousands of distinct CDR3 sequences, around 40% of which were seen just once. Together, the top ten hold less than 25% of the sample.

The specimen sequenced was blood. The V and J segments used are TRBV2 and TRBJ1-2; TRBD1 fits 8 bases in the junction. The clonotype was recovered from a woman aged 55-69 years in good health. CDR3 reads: CASSGQGYGYTF. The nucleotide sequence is TGTGCCAGCAGTGGACAGGGGTATGGCTACACCTTC.